Listed below are T cell receptor beta chains from one sample, sequenced in a study of shared clonotypes between healthy human individuals. TCRdb keeps only in-frame clones here, not all; method: immunoSEQ multiplex PCR. The data contain around 2.1 million clones, 90% to 97% of them singletons. Sequenced: naive CD4+ T cells sorted from blood. Receptors originate from a man between 18 and 35 years old in good health. Each CDR3 is given with its conserved first and last residue. Each record gives: CDR3 DNA, CDR3 protein, J gene, D gene, clone size, V gene. A D gene is named only where the DNA matches it firmly. Only some rows state a clone size, as once, few, many or a class for expanded clones.

CDR3nt: TGCGCCAGCAGCAGCTTCGGGACTAGCGGGAGCCCAGAGACCCAGTACTTC; CDR3aa: CASSSFGTSGSPETQYF; j_gene: TRBJ2-5; d_gene: TRBD2; abundance: -; v_gene: TRBV5-1
CDR3nt: TGTGCCAGCAGTGAATCGGGAGGTTGGGCCGGGGAGCTGTTTTTT; CDR3aa: CASSESGGWAGELFF; j_gene: TRBJ2-2; d_gene: TRBD2; abundance: -; v_gene: TRBV2
CDR3nt: TGTGCCAGCAGCTTCTCTACAACTAATGAAAAACTGTTTTTT; CDR3aa: CASSFSTTNEKLFF; j_gene: TRBJ1-4; d_gene: -; abundance: once; v_gene: TRBV11-2
CDR3nt: TGCGCCAGCAGCCCGAATGTGGACACTGAAGCTTTCTTT; CDR3aa: CASSPNVDTEAFF; j_gene: TRBJ1-1; d_gene: -; abundance: -; v_gene: TRBV10-1
CDR3nt: TGTGCCAGCAGCCAAAGCGTGAACACTGAAGCTTTCTTT; CDR3aa: CASSQSVNTEAFF; j_gene: TRBJ1-1; d_gene: -; abundance: -; v_gene: TRBV14
CDR3nt: TGTGCCAGCAGTGATCAGGACCGGGCAACCGGGGCTTTCTTT; CDR3aa: CASSDQDRATGAFF; j_gene: TRBJ1-1; d_gene: -; abundance: -; v_gene: TRBV6-1
CDR3nt: TGTGCCAGCAGCACATCCCCCCGCAGCGGGGGGGCCGAGACCCAGTACTTC; CDR3aa: CASSTSPRSGGAETQYF; j_gene: TRBJ2-5; d_gene: TRBD2; abundance: -; v_gene: TRBV9
CDR3nt: TGTGCCTGGAGTGGTGGGGACAGTGATGAAAAACTGTTTTTT; CDR3aa: CAWSGGDSDEKLFF; j_gene: TRBJ1-4; d_gene: TRBD1; abundance: -; v_gene: TRBV30
CDR3nt: TGTGCCAGCTCACAAGGGCTGTCCTATGGCTACACCTTC; CDR3aa: CASSQGLSYGYTF; j_gene: TRBJ1-2; d_gene: -; abundance: -; v_gene: TRBV18
CDR3nt: TGTGCCAGCAGTGAAGGGAGGACAGTGCTCAATGAGCAGTTCTTC; CDR3aa: CASSEGRTVLNEQFF; j_gene: TRBJ2-1; d_gene: -; abundance: -; v_gene: TRBV25-1
CDR3nt: TGTGCCAGCAGCCGGGACAGGGGAAGGAACACTGAAGCTTTCTTT; CDR3aa: CASSRDRGRNTEAFF; j_gene: TRBJ1-1; d_gene: TRBD1; abundance: -; v_gene: TRBV5-4
CDR3nt: TGCGCCAGTAAGGAGGGCCCAATAGCTAGCGCTGAAGCTTTCTTT; CDR3aa: CASKEGPIASAEAFF; j_gene: TRBJ1-1; d_gene: -; abundance: -; v_gene: TRBV10-2
CDR3nt: TGCGCCAGCAGCCCGACAGGGACCTATGGCTACACCTTC; CDR3aa: CASSPTGTYGYTF; j_gene: TRBJ1-2; d_gene: TRBD1; abundance: -; v_gene: TRBV5-1
CDR3nt: TGTGCCAGCAGCTTGTCGCGGGGGGCCCCTCAAGAGACCCAGTACTTC; CDR3aa: CASSLSRGAPQETQYF; j_gene: TRBJ2-5; d_gene: TRBD2; abundance: -; v_gene: TRBV5-5
CDR3nt: TGTGCCTGGAGTAAGGACAGGGGGTTCAATCAGCCCCAGCATTTT; CDR3aa: CAWSKDRGFNQPQHF; j_gene: TRBJ1-5; d_gene: TRBD1; abundance: -; v_gene: TRBV30